A selection of T cell receptor beta chains follows, all from one sample in a study of T cell responses to AZD1222 COVID-19 vaccine. The method was immunoSEQ multiplex PCR; TCRdb's version includes in-frame clones alone and lacks a portion of them. Altogether roughly 100,000 clones are present, approximately 88% being singletons, with the ten largest covering roughly 22%. The specimen was peripheral blood, collected on day 0 of AZD1222 vaccination. The receptors here all came from an adult in good health. CDR3s include the opening cysteine and the closing phenylalanine or tryptophan. The D gene is left open where the match is weak. Expanded clones get a size class; other rows say once, few or many, or leave the size out.

v_call,d_call,j_call,clone_size,cdr3_nt,cdr3_aa
TRBV9,.,TRBJ2-7,.,TGTGCCAGCAGCGTGAGCGGTGGTGCGGGTATCTCCTACGAGCAGTACTTC,CASSVSGGAGISYEQYF
TRBV18,.,TRBJ1-1,.,TGTGCCAGCTCACCACCTAATCCGACGAACACTGAAGCTTTCTTT,CASSPPNPTNTEAFF
TRBV9,TRBD2,TRBJ2-1,.,TGTGCCAGCAGCGACGGGACTAGCGGGAGTTTACGCGATGAGCAGTTCTTC,CASSDGTSGSLRDEQFF
TRBV3-1/TRBV3-2,.,TRBJ2-7,once,TGTGCCAGCAGCCAAGGACTAAGCCGGGGCTACGAGCAGTACTTC,CASSQGLSRGYEQYF
TRBV19,TRBD1,TRBJ1-2,.,TGTGCAACCCAGCCAGGGGGGTATGGCTACACCTTC,CATQPGGYGYTF
TRBV7-2,.,TRBJ1-4,.,TGTGCCAGCAGCTTAGGGGGTTCTAATGAAAAACTGTTTTTT,CASSLGGSNEKLFF
TRBV7-2,.,TRBJ2-1,.,TGTGCCAGCAGCACACAACAGGGAGGGAATGAGCAGTTCTTC,CASSTQQGGNEQFF
TRBV4-3,TRBD1,TRBJ1-3,once,TGCGCCAGCAGCCAAGATAGGACAGGGCGCTCTGGAAACACCATATATTTT,CASSQDRTGRSGNTIYF
TRBV2,.,TRBJ1-1,.,TGTGCCAGCAGTGGTCCTGAGACAATCACTGAAGCTTTCTTT,CASSGPETITEAFF
TRBV4-3,TRBD2,TRBJ2-3,few,TGCGCCAGCAGCCAAGCTGAGCGGGAGGCCACAGATACGCAGTATTTT,CASSQAEREATDTQYF
TRBV12-3/TRBV12-4,.,TRBJ1-2,.,TGTGCCAGCAGTTTAGGGGGGCGAGGGGGCTACACCTTC,CASSLGGRGGYTF
TRBV30,TRBD1,TRBJ2-7,.,TGTGCCTGGAGTAACAGGGGGCAAGGGGAGCAGTACTTC,CAWSNRGQGEQYF
TRBV9,.,TRBJ1-1,.,TGTGCCAGCAGCTCCCGGGCCGGAGAAATGAACACTGAAGCTTTCTTT,CASSSRAGEMNTEAFF
TRBV5-1,.,TRBJ1-3,.,TGCGCCAGCAAAGGACCGCTTTCTGGAAACACCATATATTTT,CASKGPLSGNTIYF
TRBV10-1,.,TRBJ2-1,.,TGCGCCAGCAGTGAGGCCGACAGTCCTTACAATGAGCAGTTCTTC,CASSEADSPYNEQFF
TRBV5-6,TRBD1,TRBJ1-6,few,TGTGCCAGCAGCTTGGGAACAGGGGGCGCTCAAAGATCGACTTCACCCCTCCACTTT,CASSLGTGGAQRSTSPLHF
TRBV11-3,.,TRBJ1-1,.,TGTGCCAGCAGCTTTAGGGGACCGAACACTGAAGCTTTCTTT,CASSFRGPNTEAFF
TRBV10-2,.,TRBJ1-3,.,TGCGCCAGCAGTGTTGTACAGGCGGCTGGAAACACCATATATTTT,CASSVVQAAGNTIYF